This TCR beta chain was sequenced in a study of Graves' ophthalmopathy and Graves' hyperthyroidism. Study findings and constraints: From stable hyperthyroidism, ophthalmopathy was separated by a 13-signature model with roughly 89% sensitivity and about 81% specificity.

Ophthalmopathy donors showed moderate-to-severe activity, CAS ≥3, NOSPECS ≥4 and a duration under 3 months. This CDR3 comprises 12 residues. Germline CDR1 is LGHDT and CDR2 is YNNKEL (reference sequence). Trimming removed 3 bases at V and 2 bases at J, with 5 bases between. Researchers took RNA transcripts and amplified TCR beta CDR3 regions from them. First-round RT-PCR relied on HTBI primers, and a second-round multiplex PCR came next. TCRdb re-called the multiplex PCR reads with MiXCR, one entry per CDR3 protein. The table records approximately 480,000 distinct CDR3 sequences, 14% of them present only once. This clonotype was seen repeatedly, ten times or more. The target antigen is unknown.

The chain is built from TRBV3-1 and TRBJ2-7; unclear D gene. This clonotype was obtained from a woman aged 25 to 39 with Graves' ophthalmopathy. Sequencing was done on a sample of blood. The chain's CDR3 is CASSHRAYEQYF. DNA of the CDR3: TGTGCCAGCAGCCATAGAGCCTACGAGCAGTACTTC.